These 22 T cell receptor beta chains were all obtained from the same sample, sequenced in a study of neurological immune-mediated disorders. TCRdb used MiXCR to reprocess the 5' RACE reads, holding one entry per CDR3 protein. In the table there are approximately 50,000 distinct CDR3 sequences, approximately 9.2% of which are singletons. Time point reported: longitudinal time-point 3. The material sequenced was PBMCs. The receptors stem from a woman between 40 and 55 years old in good health.

This clonotype was counted many times. The chain joins TRBV5-1 to TRBJ2-4; 9 nucleotides agree with TRBD2. This CDR3 spans 16 amino acids. V shed 0 bases, J shed 8 bases, and the junction held 9 bases outside the gene matches. Looked up from germline, CDR1 is SGHRS and CDR2 is YFSETQ. CDR3 residues: CASSLAASGVADIQYF. The CDR3 region has the DNA TGCGCCAGCAGCTTGGCGGCTAGCGGGGTTGCGGACATTCAGTACTTC.

This clonotype has at least ten counts. The gene calls are TRBV5-1 and TRBJ2-2; D is undetermined. CDR1 and CDR2 (germline): SGHRS, YFSETQ. V lost 2 bases and J lost 8, with 10 bases in between. The CDR3 is made up of 13 amino acids. In DNA form, the CDR3 reads TGCGCCAGCAGCTTTAGGGCGTCTGGGGAGCTGTTTTTT. Protein: CASSFRASGELFF.

This clonotype came up many times. The chain couples TRBV7-9 to TRBJ1-2; 7 positions agree with TRBD1. CDR1 and CDR2 from the germline V gene are SEHNR and FQNEAQ (reference sequence). The CDR3 has 15 residues. V dropped 1 base and J dropped 4; count of bases not matched to a gene: 6. The DNA of the CDR3 is TGTGCCAGCAGCTTAGACGGGACAGACATCTATGGCTACACCTTC. Translated, it gives CASSLDGTDIYGYTF.

The chain employs TRBV2 and TRBJ2-7; D not resolved. CDR1 is SNHLY and CDR2 is FYNNEI in the germline V gene. Deletions cut 10 bases from V and 2 bases from J, with 18 bases between. The CDR3 has 14 residues. The CDR3 loop reads CATLGETKAYEQYF. The CDR3 region has the DNA TGTGCCACCTTAGGAGAGACAAAGGCCTACGAGCAGTACTTC. The full variable domain, its missing parts supplied by reference TRBV2 and TRBJ2-7, is EPEVTQTPSHQVTQMGQEVILRCVPISNHLYFYWYRQILGQKVEFLVSFYNNEISEKSEIFDDQFSVERPDGSNFTLKIRSTKLEDSAMYFCATLGETKAYEQYFGPGTRLTVT.

Details on this clonotype: This could be a read error, since a much larger clone is one nucleotide away. The chain links TRBV20-1 to TRBJ1-5; perhaps TRBD1 as D (5 bases). Trimming left V 5 bases short and J 11 bases short, with 19 bases between. The germline V gene has CDR1 DFQATT and CDR2 SNEGSKA (reference sequence). CDR3 length: 13 amino acids. The CDR3 here is CSAGSAGLTSQHF. Here the CDR3 DNA reads TGCAGTGCTGGTTCGGCAGGGTTAACGTCCCAGCATTTT.

Within the sample, this clonotype is medium-sized. The chain has TRBV2 and TRBJ2-7; D may be TRBD2 (6 bases). The CDR3 has 16 residues. CDR1 SNHLY and CDR2 FYNNEI come from the germline V gene. V was pared by 5 bases and J by 9 bases, with 26 bases between. The CDR3 protein is CASSHLPGLSASGQYF. The CDR3 DNA is TGTGCCAGCAGTCATCTCCCGGGACTCTCCGCCTCCGGGCAGTACTTC.

This clonotype was picked up many times. V is TRBV7-2 and J is TRBJ2-3; the match to TRBD2 covers 13 bases. V lost 5 bases to trimming and J lost 3 bases; unmatched junction nucleotides: 8. Germline V gives CDR1 SGHTA, CDR2 FQGNSA. The CDR3 covers 17 residues. As DNA, the CDR3 is TGTGCCAGCAGCCCCCGGACTAGCGGGAGAGGAACAGATACGCAGTATTTT. It codes for CASSPRTSGRGTDTQYF.

This clonotype was seen ten or more times. The chain couples TRBV4-3 to TRBJ2-3; D is unresolved. The ends were cut back, 1 base at V and 6 bases at J, with 14 bases in the middle. The CDR3 is 15 amino acids. The germline V gene encodes CDR1 LGHNA and CDR2 YSLEER. CDR3 in amino acids: CASSQGATRFDTQYF. In DNA form, the CDR3 reads TGCGCCAGCAGCCAAGGGGCAACCCGGTTCGATACGCAGTATTTT.

In its sample, this clonotype was seen many times. The chain joins TRBV25-1 to TRBJ1-2; D not certain. Trimming shortened V by 6 bases and J by 8 bases, and 31 bases separated the two germline ends. The CDR3 is 18 amino acids. Looked up from germline, CDR1 is MGHDK and CDR2 is SYGVNS. CDR3 loop: CASSGEPHPNSDPHGYTF. The CDR3, as DNA: TGTGCCAGCAGCGGGGAACCTCATCCGAACTCAGACCCCCACGGCTACACCTTC.

In its sample, this clonotype was seen a few times. This chain links TRBV5-5 with TRBJ2-2, with 8 bases aligning to TRBD1. With V trimmed by 4 bases and J by 4 bases, 3 bases remained unmatched. The CDR3 totals 14 residues. Germline CDR1 reads SGHKS; CDR2 reads YYEKEE (reference sequence). The DNA of the CDR3 is TGTGCCAGCAGCACCAGGGGGCCCACCGGGGAGCTGTTTTTT. It specifies CASSTRGPTGELFF.

This clonotype came up a few times. The chain employs TRBV6-1 and TRBJ1-1, with TRBD1 matching over 7 bases. The ends lost 6 bases at V and 0 bases at J; junction bases unmatched: 4. Germline CDR1 reads MNHNS; CDR2 reads SASEGT. The CDR3 is made up of 14 amino acids. The chain's CDR3 is CASRTGLMNTEAFF. The CDR3 bases are TGTGCCAGCAGGACAGGGCTGATGAACACTGAAGCTTTCTTT.

This clonotype was recorded at least ten times. V usage is TRBV12-3 or TRBV12-4 and J usage is TRBJ2-1; maybe TRBD1 (6 bases). There are 13 residues in the CDR3. V gave up 8 bases and J gave up 9 bases, with 17 bases separating them. The CDR3: CASGPDSLGEQFF. The CDR3 DNA follows: TGTGCCAGCGGACCGGACAGTCTGGGTGAGCAGTTCTTC.

This clonotype has ten or more counts. The CDR3 nucleotides are TGTGCCAGCAGCTTAGTCGAAAACCACCACGAGCAGTACTTC. Residues: CASSLVENHHEQYF. The chain joins TRBV7-2 to TRBJ2-7; no definite D call. Germline loops: CDR1 SGHTA, CDR2 FQGNSA. Trimming removed 1 base at V and 5 bases at J, with 12 bases between. This CDR3 is 14 amino acids long.

This clonotype was seen at least ten times. The chain combines TRBV5-1 with TRBJ2-5; D gene ambiguous. Germline V lookup: CDR1 SGHRS, CDR2 YFSETQ. The V end lost 4 bases, the J end lost 1 base, and 11 bases lay between the germline ends. This CDR3 contains 14 residues. The CDR3 sequence: CASSREATQETQYF. DNA for the CDR3: TGCGCCAGCAGCCGCGAAGCTACCCAAGAGACCCAGTACTTC.

This clonotype was observed a handful of times. V gene TRBV29-1 combines with J gene TRBJ2-3; possible D gene TRBD2, 7 bases. Germline assignment: CDR1 SQVTM and CDR2 ANQGSEA. V was clipped by 7 bases and J by 6 bases, with 17 bases between them. CDR3 length: 13 residues. The CDR3, as DNA: TGCAGCGCCGATATGAGGGGGGGGGATACGCAGTATTTT. Residues: CSADMRGGDTQYF.

This clonotype was counted at least ten times. The rearrangement joins TRBV4-1 to TRBJ1-2; TRBD1 matches 7 bases. The CDR3 has 15 amino acids. Germline V gives CDR1 MGHRA, CDR2 YSYEKL. V trimming: 1 base; J trimming: 4 bases; junction bases outside the gene matches: 6. CDR3 protein: CASSQVEGAGYGYTF. The CDR3 region has the DNA TGCGCCAGCAGCCAAGTGGAGGGGGCAGGCTATGGCTACACCTTC.

There are a few counts of this clonotype. This chain joins TRBV19 and TRBJ2-1, with D possibly being TRBD2 (5 bases). Trimming left V 3 bases short and J 0 bases short, with 12 bases between. Germline assignment: CDR1 LNHDA and CDR2 SQIVND (reference sequence). The CDR3 has 16 amino acids. In DNA form, the CDR3 reads TGTGCCAGTAGTATCCTAGCCTCCAGCTCCTACAATGAGCAGTTCTTC. The encoded protein is CASSILASSSYNEQFF.

The gene calls are TRBV7-2 and TRBJ2-1, with a tentative D call TRBD2 (5 bases). Germline V lookup: CDR1 SGHTA, CDR2 FQGNSA. CDR3 length: 16 amino acids. V lost 3 bases and J 4 bases, leaving 16 bases between the germline ends. The chain's CDR3 is CASSFTRAPSYNEQFF. CDR3 nucleotides: TGTGCCAGCAGCTTCACGCGGGCACCTTCTTACAATGAGCAGTTCTTC.

In its sample, this clonotype was seen many times. V gene TRBV5-1 combines with J gene TRBJ1-1, with D unclear. Germline V gene data show CDR1 as SGHRS and CDR2 as YFSETQ. The CDR3 is 15 amino acids. V lost 0 bases to trimming and J lost 1 base, with 10 bases between them. The CDR3 sequence: CASSLDEGRNTEAFF. Written as DNA, the CDR3 is TGCGCCAGCAGCTTGGATGAAGGGCGGAACACTGAAGCTTTCTTT.

This clonotype was picked up many times. This chain connects TRBV24-1 to TRBJ2-1, with D unclear. This CDR3 comprises 17 residues. Trimming removed 5 bases from V and 4 bases from J, with 20 bases in between. CDR1 and CDR2 from the germline V gene are KGHDR and SFDVKD. The CDR3 region is CATSVSGVLDFYNEQFF. In DNA form, the CDR3 reads TGTGCCACCAGTGTAAGTGGGGTCCTCGACTTTTACAATGAGCAGTTCTTC.

This clonotype was found many times. The V gene is TRBV6-5, the J gene TRBJ1-2; the D is unclear. Germline V gene sequence: CDR1 MNHEY, CDR2 SVGAGI. The CDR3 is 13 amino acids. V gave up 5 bases and J gave up 8 bases, with 15 bases separating them. CDR3 loop: CASSQYYRGGYTF. Here the CDR3 DNA reads TGTGCCAGCAGTCAATATTATCGCGGCGGCTACACCTTC.

This clonotype was observed at least ten times. The gene calls are TRBV10-3 and TRBJ2-5; 7 positions agree with TRBD1. The CDR3 covers 14 residues. Germline trimming cut 7 bases from V and 5 bases from J; bases unmatched to any gene: 10. Germline CDR1 and CDR2: ENHRY and SYGVKD. CDR3 in DNA: TGTGCCATCAACCGACAGGGACAAGGGGAGACCCAGTACTTC. It encodes CAINRQGQGETQYF.